These T cell receptor beta chains were read from a single sample in a study of cytomegalovirus exposure and HLA in healthy donors. Method: immunoSEQ multiplex PCR; TCRdb's copy keeps in-frame clones and lacks some. Of roughly 93,000 clones in the sample, about 70% are singletons; the top ten hold roughly 3%. Sequenced material: PBMCs. These receptor sequences come from a man aged 35 to 55 in good health and CMV-seronegative. Both conserved end residues are part of each CDR3. D genes are given only for firm matches. Not all rows give a size; the values are once, few, many and, for expanded clones, a class.

-	-	TRBV28	TRBJ2-7	TGTGCCAGCACCTCAATGGGGGGGCTTAGATCCTACGAGCAGTACTTC	CASTSMGGLRSYEQYF
-	TRBD1	TRBV27	TRBJ2-1	TGTGCCAGCAGTCCGAGACCGGGACAGGGCCCCCCGAATGAGCAGTTCTTC	CASSPRPGQGPPNEQFF
-	TRBD1	TRBV27	TRBJ2-2	TGTGCCAGCAGTCCTCACTTGGACAGGGTCCCAGGGAGGACCGGGGAGCTGTTTTTT	CASSPHLDRVPGRTGELFF
-	-	TRBV7-2	TRBJ1-5	TGTGCCAGCAGCTTAAGGGGAAATCAGCCCCAGCATTTT	CASSLRGNQPQHF
-	-	TRBV28	TRBJ1-3	TGTGCCAGCAGTTTCAGGGCCAGGGCCCTATCTGGAAACACCATATATTTT	CASSFRARALSGNTIYF
few	-	TRBV4-1	TRBJ1-1	TGCGCCAGCAGCCAAGAAAGGGGCAGGGACACTGAAGCTTTCTTT	CASSQERGRDTEAFF
-	TRBD1	TRBV4-2	TRBJ2-7	TGTGCCAGCAGCCAAGATCTCGACAGGGGGCCGGGAGAGCAGTACTTC	CASSQDLDRGPGEQYF
-	TRBD1	TRBV6-1	TRBJ1-5	TGTGCCAGCAGTACGGACAGGGCCAGCAATCAGCCCCAGCATTTT	CASSTDRASNQPQHF
-	-	TRBV6-1	TRBJ2-3	TGTGCCAGCAGTGAAGTATTAGCAGAAGATACGCAGTATTTT	CASSEVLAEDTQYF
once	TRBD1	TRBV11-2	TRBJ2-7	TGTGCCAGCAGCTTAGATAGGGACAGGGGCTCCGGCGAGCAGTACTTC	CASSLDRDRGSGEQYF
-	-	TRBV4-2	TRBJ2-5	TGTGCCAGCAGCCGACGCGGGGTCCAAGAGACCCAGTACTTC	CASSRRGVQETQYF
-	-	TRBV30	TRBJ2-3	TGTGCCTCCCTCCTAGGCACAGATACGCAGTATTTT	CASLLGTDTQYF
-	TRBD1	TRBV19	TRBJ2-2	TGTGCCAGTACCCCAGGGACAGCGAACACCGGGGAGCTGTTTTTT	CASTPGTANTGELFF
-	-	TRBV7-9	TRBJ2-7	TGTGCCAGCAGCTCCAACGGGGTCCCCTACGAGCAGTACTTC	CASSSNGVPYEQYF